Each of the 8 T cell receptor beta chains below was sequenced from the same sample in a study of cytomegalovirus exposure and HLA in healthy donors. In the PCR, 60 Vbeta and 13 Jbeta primers were used. Sequenced by immunoSEQ multiplex PCR; TCRdb stores in-frame clones only, minus some. The sample lists about 140,000 clones, over 60% occurring once. The sample taken for sequencing was PBMCs. These receptor sequences come from a male donor in good health and CMV-seropositive.

The rearrangement uses TRBV5-1 and TRBJ2-7; D gene unclear. The germline gives CDR1 SGHRS, CDR2 YFSETQ. Trimming removed 0 bases from V and 5 bases from J, with 12 bases in between. The CDR3 has 14 residues. DNA for the CDR3: TGCGCCAGCAGCTTGGCCTCGGGTTCCCACGAGCAGTACTTC. Translated: CASSLASGSHEQYF.

This sequence joins TRBV2 and TRBJ2-7; 8 positions match TRBD1. Germline V gene data show CDR1 as SNHLY and CDR2 as FYNNEI. Germline trimming cut 6 bases from V and 7 bases from J; bases unmatched to any gene: 11. CDR3 length: 14 residues. CDR3 sequence (DNA): TGTGCCAGCAGATGGACAGGGATGACGGGGGAGCAGTACTTC. Translated, it gives CASRWTGMTGEQYF.

The V and J genes are TRBV9 and TRBJ1-2; 8 nucleotides agree with TRBD1. Losses at the gene ends were 0 bases for V and 3 bases for J; bases not matched to a gene: 4. Germline loops: CDR1 SGDLS, CDR2 YYNGEE. The CDR3 sequence is 15 residues long. The CDR3 loop reads CASSVEAGGHYGYTF. CDR3 DNA sequence: TGTGCCAGCAGCGTAGAGGCAGGGGGCCACTATGGCTACACCTTC.

This clone was found once. The V gene is TRBV10-3, the J gene TRBJ2-7, with 7 nucleotides matching TRBD1. Germline CDR1 ENHRY, CDR2 SYGVKD. This CDR3 contains 14 residues. J gave up 4 bases and V 5 bases, and 8 bases lay outside the gene matches. DNA of the CDR3: TGTGCCATCAGTAATGGACAGGCGTATTACGAGCAGTACTTC. Its translation is CAISNGQAYYEQYF.

This sequence joins TRBV5-6 and TRBJ2-1; 12 nucleotides match TRBD2. The CDR3 has 15 amino acids. J was trimmed by 9 bases and V by 4 bases; bases with no gene match: 8. Per germline, CDR1 SGHDT and CDR2 YYEEEE. The CDR3 sequence is CASSLLAGGLTEQFF. In nucleotides, the CDR3 is TGTGCCAGCAGCCTGCTAGCGGGAGGGTTAACTGAGCAGTTCTTC. Together with reference TRBV5-6 and TRBJ2-1, the CDR3 gives the full variable domain: DAGVTQSPTHLIKTRGQQVTLRCSPKSGHDTVSWYQQALGQGPQFIFQYYEEEERQRGNFPDRFSGHQFPNYSSELNVNALLLGDSALYLCASSLLAGGLTEQFFGPGTRLTVL.

This chain joins TRBV2 and TRBJ2-7; 13 bases align to TRBD2. This CDR3 is built from 15 residues. Germline V gene data show CDR1 as SNHLY and CDR2 as FYNNEI. Trimming took 6 bases from V and 5 from J; bases not matched to a gene: 7. CDR3 sequence (DNA): TGTGCCAGCAGGGTGACTAGCGGGGGGCCCCACGAGCAGTACTTC. This sequence encodes CASRVTSGGPHEQYF.

This clone was observed a handful of times. J is TRBJ1-1 and V is TRBV10-3; D not resolved. The germline gives CDR1 ENHRY, CDR2 SYGVKD. This CDR3 has 12 amino acids. V shed 0 bases and J shed 10 bases, with 9 bases lying between them. This chain's CDR3 is CAISESGPRAFF. CDR3 bases: TGTGCCATCAGTGAGTCTGGCCCCCGAGCTTTCTTT.

This clone was counted only a few times. The genes are TRBV27 and TRBJ1-6, with D uncertain. The V end lost 4 bases, the J end lost 0 bases, and 7 bases lay between the germline ends. The CDR3 has 15 amino acids. Germline values: CDR1 MNHEY, CDR2 SMNVEV (reference sequence). CDR3 protein: CASSSPLSYNSPLHF. Written as DNA, the CDR3 is TGTGCCAGCAGTTCCCCTCTCTCCTATAATTCACCCCTCCACTTT.